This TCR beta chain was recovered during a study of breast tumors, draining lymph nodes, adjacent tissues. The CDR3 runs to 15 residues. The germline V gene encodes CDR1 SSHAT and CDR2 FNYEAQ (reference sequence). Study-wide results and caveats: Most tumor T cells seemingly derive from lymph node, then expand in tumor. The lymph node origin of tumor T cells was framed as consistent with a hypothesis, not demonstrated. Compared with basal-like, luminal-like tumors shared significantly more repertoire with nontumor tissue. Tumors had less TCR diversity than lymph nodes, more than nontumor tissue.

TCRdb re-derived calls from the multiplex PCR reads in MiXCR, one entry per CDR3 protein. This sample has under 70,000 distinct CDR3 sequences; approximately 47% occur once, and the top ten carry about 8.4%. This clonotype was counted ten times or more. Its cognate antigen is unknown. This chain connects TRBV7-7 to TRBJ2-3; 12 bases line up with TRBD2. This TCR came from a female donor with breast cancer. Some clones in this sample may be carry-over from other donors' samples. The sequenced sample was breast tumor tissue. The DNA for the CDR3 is TGTGCTAGCGCGTCTAGCGGGGGGGCGTTAGATACGCAGTATTTT. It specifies CASASSGGALDTQYF. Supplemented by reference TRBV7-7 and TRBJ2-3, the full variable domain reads GAGVSQSPRYKVTKRGQDVTLRCDPISSHATLYWYQQALGQGPEFLTYFNYEAQPDKSGLPSDRFSAERPEGSISTLTIQRTEQRDSAMYRCASASSGGALDTQYFGPGTRLTVL.